This T cell receptor (beta chain) was captured by sequencing in a study of shared clonotypes between healthy human individuals. As handled by the study authors: ImmunoSEQ output lacked quality scores and full-length reads, limiting matched filtering. TCRdb's table, derived via immunoSEQ multiplex PCR, lists solely in-frame clones and lacks some. The DNA gave D and trimming, while V, J and clone size come from that table. The sample holds 2 million to 2.5 million clones, just under 95% seen once. Study-wide points: Having only a few donors restricted how much genetic and exposure-history diversity was captured.

The V and J ends lost 5 bases and 4 bases, in that order; junction bases with no gene match: 8. Germline CDR1 reads LNHDA; CDR2 reads SQIVND (reference sequence). The CDR3 contains 15 residues. This clone was recorded only once. The target antigen is unknown. As defined, naive CD8 cells were CD45RO-negative and positively selected for CCR7, with terminally differentiated effector memory CD45RA+ cells excluded. The rearrangement links TRBV19 to TRBJ1-2; 9 nucleotides align to TRBD1. The sequencing input was naive CD8+ T cells sorted from blood. This receptor was obtained from a man younger than 35 in good health. This CDR3 is CASSPRTGVSYGYTF. CDR3 in DNA: TGTGCCAGTAGTCCCAGGACAGGGGTAAGCTATGGCTACACCTTC.